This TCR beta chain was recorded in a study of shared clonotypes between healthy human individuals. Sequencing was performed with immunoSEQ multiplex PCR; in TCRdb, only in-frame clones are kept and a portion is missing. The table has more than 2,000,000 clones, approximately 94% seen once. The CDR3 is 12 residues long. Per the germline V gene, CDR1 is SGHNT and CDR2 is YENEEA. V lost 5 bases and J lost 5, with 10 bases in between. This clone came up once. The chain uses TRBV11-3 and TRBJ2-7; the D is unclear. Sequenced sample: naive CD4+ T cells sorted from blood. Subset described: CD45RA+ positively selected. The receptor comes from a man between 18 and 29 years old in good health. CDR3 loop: CASSAGEDEQYF. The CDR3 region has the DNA TGTGCCAGCAGCGCAGGAGAGGACGAGCAGTACTTC.